Listed below are T cell receptor beta chains from one sample, sequenced in a study of beta chain features in type 1 diabetes. Produced via immunoSEQ multiplex PCR; TCRdb's table is partial and in-frame only. The profile shows some 410,000 clones, about 15% of them singletons. Sequencing was done on a sample of naive CD4+ T cells from blood. These receptors came from a man aged 30 to 45 in good health. The CDR3 runs from the conserved cysteine through the conserved F or W. The order of the fields is CDR3 length, J gene, D gene, clone size, V gene, CDR3 DNA, CDR3 protein. A D gene is named only where the DNA matches it firmly. Size values are once, few and many counts, or a class for expanded clones, and some rows have none.

>13|TRBJ2-5|TRBD2|NA|TRBV10-3
TGTGCCATCAAGCGGGGCCCCCAAGAGACCCAGTACTTC
CAIKRGPQETQYF
>13|TRBJ1-1|NA|NA|TRBV7-9
TGTGCCAGCAGCTTAGACGGATACACTGAAGCTTTCTTT
CASSLDGYTEAFF
>15|TRBJ1-1|NA|NA|TRBV5-4
TGTGCCAGCAGCTTGGCCAAACAAATAAACACTGAAGCTTTCTTT
CASSLAKQINTEAFF
>15|TRBJ2-5|TRBD1|few|TRBV6-5
TGTGCCAGCAGTCCGAGGGGACAGACCCAAGAGACCCAGTACTTC
CASSPRGQTQETQYF
>16|TRBJ1-1|NA|NA|TRBV11-1
TGTGCCAGCAGCTTGTGGGTCTGGACTATGAACACTGAAGCTTTCTTT
CASSLWVWTMNTEAFF
>14|TRBJ2-7|NA|NA|TRBV29-1
TGCAGCGTTTGGACTACCAGAGGCAACTACGAGCAGTACTTC
CSVWTTRGNYEQYF
>17|TRBJ2-5|NA|few|TRBV5-1
TGCGCCAGCAGCCCGGACCCATATGGGGGTACCCAAGAGACCCAGTACTTC
CASSPDPYGGTQETQYF
>16|TRBJ2-5|TRBD1|few|TRBV29-1
TGCAGCGTCTCACCTGGTGGTAGGGGGCTGGGAGAGACCCAGTACTTC
CSVSPGGRGLGETQYF
>11|TRBJ2-7|NA|few|TRBV20-1
TGCAGTGCCTACAGCTCCTACGAGCAGTACTTC
CSAYSSYEQYF
>11|TRBJ2-1|NA|NA|TRBV6-1
TGTGCCAGCAGTGGCCCCAATGAGCAGTTCTTC
CASSGPNEQFF
>14|TRBJ2-3|TRBD1|few|TRBV2
TGTGCCAGCTGGGGACAGCTCGACACAGATACGCAGTATTTT
CASWGQLDTDTQYF
>15|TRBJ2-3|NA|many|TRBV25-1
TGTGCCAGCAGTGAACCACGACAGTTCACAGATACGCAGTATTTT
CASSEPRQFTDTQYF
>16|TRBJ2-3|TRBD2|NA|TRBV29-1
TGCAGCGTTCAAGGTCTAGAGCGGGGAGGCACAGATACGCAGTATTTT
CSVQGLERGGTDTQYF
>10|TRBJ1-1|NA|few|TRBV29-1
TGCAGCGTTGGGGAGTTTGAAGCTTTCTTT
CSVGEFEAFF
>14|TRBJ2-7|NA|NA|TRBV5-4
TGTGCCAGCAGCTTGGAAATAGGGGCCTACGAGCAGTACTTC
CASSLEIGAYEQYF
>15|TRBJ2-1|NA|NA|TRBV4-2
TGTGCCAGCAGCCAACTAGGACTCTCCTACAATGAGCAGTTCTTC
CASSQLGLSYNEQFF
>14|TRBJ1-2|NA|few|TRBV19
TGTGCCAGTACCCCAGGGGTTTTCGACTATGGCTACACCTTC
CASTPGVFDYGYTF
>15|TRBJ2-3|TRBD2|NA|TRBV4-3
TGCGCCAGCAGCCAAGCGGGGGGATCCACAGATACGCAGTATTTT
CASSQAGGSTDTQYF
>16|TRBJ2-1|TRBD2|NA|TRBV2
TGTGCCAGCAGGTTTAGCGGGAGAGGCTCCTACAATGAGCAGTTCTTC
CASRFSGRGSYNEQFF
>14|TRBJ1-1|NA|NA|TRBV29-1
TGCAGCGTTGAATCGTATACGGACAACACTGAAGCTTTCTTT
CSVESYTDNTEAFF
>13|TRBJ2-5|NA|few|TRBV5-4
TGTGCCAGCAGCCCCGGGGTAGGGGAGACCCAGTACTTC
CASSPGVGETQYF
>12|TRBJ2-3|NA|NA|TRBV6-6
TGTGCCAGCAGTTATCCTTTAGATACGCAGTATTTT
CASSYPLDTQYF
>19|TRBJ2-1|TRBD2|few|TRBV7-9
TGTGCCAGCAGCTTTATTCCACTAGCGGGAGGTATCTCCTACAATGAGCAGTTCTTC
CASSFIPLAGGISYNEQFF
>18|TRBJ2-3|NA|NA|TRBV7-2
TGTGCCAGCAGCTTAGGATGGAGCGGGCGGACTAGCACAGATACGCAGTATTTT
CASSLGWSGRTSTDTQYF
>15|TRBJ2-1|TRBD2|NA|TRBV13
TGTGCCAGCAGCCCTACTAGCGGGAGTGGGAATGAGCAGTTCTTC
CASSPTSGSGNEQFF
>13|TRBJ2-7|TRBD1|few|TRBV29-1
TGCAGCGCCGCCCGGACAGGGGGCGGCGAGCAGTACTTC
CSAARTGGGEQYF
>12|TRBJ1-1|NA|NA|TRBV30
TGTGCCTGGAGTGTCCAGGGGCTGGAAGCTTTCTTT
CAWSVQGLEAFF
>13|TRBJ2-1|NA|many|TRBV29-1
TGCAGCGTCGGCGGGCTAACGAGCGATGAGCAGTTCTTC
CSVGGLTSDEQFF
>15|TRBJ1-5|NA|few|TRBV6-5
TGTGCCAGCAGTCGCGGGGGCGGGAGCAATCAGCCCCAGCATTTT
CASSRGGGSNQPQHF
>15|TRBJ1-2|NA|NA|TRBV5-6
TGTGCCAGCAACAACCCCAGTTGGCCGGGGGGTGGCTACACCTTC
CASNNPSWPGGGYTF
>14|TRBJ2-3|NA|few|TRBV18
TGTGCCAGCTCACCAAGGAGCAGGACAGATACGCAGTATTTT
CASSPRSRTDTQYF
>15|TRBJ1-5|NA|few|TRBV4-1
TGCGCCAGCAGCCAAGAGTATGGGGGGACCGGGCCCCAGCATTTT
CASSQEYGGTGPQHF
>17|TRBJ2-3|TRBD2|NA|TRBV9
TGTGCCAGCAGCGCTGCCCGAGGGCTAGCGGCAACAGATACGCAGTATTTT
CASSAARGLAATDTQYF
>19|TRBJ2-3|TRBD2|few|TRBV5-1
TGCGCCAGCAGCTTTGACAGGCCACGACTAGCGGGAGGCACAGATACGCAGTATTTT
CASSFDRPRLAGGTDTQYF
>13|TRBJ2-1|NA|NA|TRBV7-3
TGTGCCAGCAGCTTAATCTTGCACAATGAGCAGTTCTTC
CASSLILHNEQFF
>13|TRBJ1-2|NA|NA|TRBV25-1
TGTGCCAGCAGTGATGGGGGTTTTGATGGCTACACCTTC
CASSDGGFDGYTF
>13|TRBJ2-1|NA|NA|TRBV19
TGTGCCAGTAGTAGTACTGGGGGCAATGAGCAGTTCTTC
CASSSTGGNEQFF
>15|TRBJ2-3|NA|NA|TRBV7-9
TGTGCCAGCAGCTTAGTGGTTGCTAGCACAGATACGCAGTATTTT
CASSLVVASTDTQYF
>18|TRBJ2-7|NA|NA|TRBV21-1
TGTGCCAGCAGCAAAGGCCCCCACGTGGCAGGGCCAGGCTACGAGCAGTACTTC
CASSKGPHVAGPGYEQYF
>12|TRBJ1-2|NA|NA|TRBV6-6
TGTGCCAGTACAGAGTTCTACTATGGCTACACCTTC
CASTEFYYGYTF
>18|TRBJ2-1|TRBD1|NA|TRBV7-9
TGTGCCAGCAGCCATCGGGACAGGGGGCCTACCACCAACAATGAGCAGTTCTTC
CASSHRDRGPTTNNEQFF
>13|TRBJ2-3|NA|NA|TRBV1
TGCACCAGCAGCCCAGCTACGGAGGATACGCAGTATTTT
CTSSPATEDTQYF
>13|TRBJ2-1|TRBD1|few|TRBV7-9
TGTGCCAGCAGCTTACTCAGGGGGCGAAGACAGTTCTTC
CASSLLRGRRQFF
>15|TRBJ2-7|TRBD1|many|TRBV29-1
TGCAGCGTTGATTCCGGGGACAGATCGGCCTACGAGCAGTACTTC
CSVDSGDRSAYEQYF
>16|TRBJ2-3|NA|few|TRBV18
TGTGCCAGCTCACCCCTCAAGGGAAGCCGCACAGATACGCAGTATTTT
CASSPLKGSRTDTQYF
>11|TRBJ2-5|NA|many|TRBV7-2
TGTGCCAGCAGCTTAACGGAGACCCAGTACTTC
CASSLTETQYF
>15|TRBJ2-1|TRBD2|NA|TRBV9
TGTGCCAGCAGCGTAGTAGCGGGCCCCTACAATGAGCAGTTCTTC
CASSVVAGPYNEQFF
>15|TRBJ1-5|NA|NA|TRBV7-9
TGTGCCAGCAGCTTAGGGACAGACAGCAATCAGCCCCAGCATTTT
CASSLGTDSNQPQHF
>12|TRBJ2-3|NA|NA|TRBV27
TGTGCCAGCAGAAACAGGGTGGATACGCAGTATTTT
CASRNRVDTQYF
>14|TRBJ2-3|NA|NA|TRBV5-4
TGTGCCAGCAGCCCGGGTCAGGTCACAGATACGCAGTATTTT
CASSPGQVTDTQYF
>13|TRBJ1-5|NA|NA|TRBV30
TGTGCCTGGAGTGGTAGCCTATCAGAGTCCCAGCATTTT
CAWSGSLSESQHF
>12|TRBJ2-2|NA|few|TRBV13
TGTGCCAGCCTTCGTCAGGCCGGGGAGCTGTTTTTT
CASLRQAGELFF
>12|TRBJ2-7|NA|few|TRBV2
TGTGCCAGCAGTGTTGGGCCCTACGAGCAGTACTTC
CASSVGPYEQYF
>13|TRBJ1-5|NA|few|TRBV9
TGTGCCAGCAGCGTAGATTGGAATCAGCCCCAGCATTTT
CASSVDWNQPQHF
>11|TRBJ1-1|NA|few|TRBV20-1
TGCAGCTGGAACCTAGGCACTGAAGCTTTCTTT
CSWNLGTEAFF